This T cell receptor (beta chain) stems from a study of T-cell memory formation after mild COVID-19. Study background: Each donor largely had its own TCR clusters.

As regards this clonotype: The antigen is not known.

Constant-segment primers were used for 5'RACE, and the resulting TCR alpha and TCR beta cDNA libraries carried sample barcodes and UMIs. TCRdb fed the 5' RACE reads into MiXCR, producing one record per CDR3 protein. The sample lists fewer than 250,000 distinct CDR3 sequences, 10% to 13% occurring once. Points from the study as a whole: Within pre-infection memory, some responding clones were found, suggesting cross-reactive memory joined. For contracting clones, CD4+ ones sat mainly in CM and EM, CD8+ in EMRA.

The sequence was obtained from a man aged 18 to 30 who had mild COVID-19 (a few samples of this study predate the infection). Cell type and time point are not known. Sample: PBMCs or a T cell subset sorted from them (not recorded which).

CDR3 protein: CASTGGEHTDTQYF. Written as DNA, the CDR3 is TGCGCCAGCACCGGCGGGGAGCACACAGATACGCAGTATTTT. This chain joins TRBV5-1 and TRBJ2-3; the D gene is possibly TRBD2 (6 bases). V was shortened by 6 bases and J by 2 bases, with 13 bases between the two germline ends. Per germline, CDR1 SGHRS and CDR2 YFSETQ. The CDR3 consists of 14 residues.